Shown below are 22 T cell receptor beta chains from a single sample sequenced in a study of T cells in Graves' hyperthyroidism and ophthalmopathy. RNA transcripts were the template for amplifying TCR beta CDR3 regions. HTBI primers were used for first-round RT-PCR of the TCR CDR3. TCRdb reprocessed the multiplex PCR reads via MiXCR and lists one record per CDR3 protein. The sample lists roughly 500,000 distinct CDR3 sequences, approximately 49% seen once, with about 45% in the top ten. Sequenced: peripheral blood or thyroid tissue (not recorded which). The receptors stem from an adult woman with Graves' disease, either hyperthyroidism or ophthalmopathy (not recorded which).

This clonotype was seen just once. With a much larger clone just one base away, this may be a read error. Likely a read error: the CDR3 ends without its conserved phenylalanine or tryptophan. The chain recombines TRBV20-1 with TRBJ2-7, with D unresolved. CDR3 length: 12 residues. CDR1 is DFQATT and CDR2 is SNEGSKA in the germline V gene (reference sequence). V shed 5 bases and J shed 5 bases, with 13 bases lying between them. Written as DNA, the CDR3 is TGCAGTGCTGAAACTCCTGCCGACGAGCAGTACTGC. This codes for CSAETPADEQYC.

This clonotype was detected a few times. The chain has TRBV7-9 and TRBJ1-6; no reliable D call. Germline CDR1 and CDR2: SEHNR and FQNEAQ (reference sequence). CDR3 size: 13 residues. Trimming removed 5 bases from V and 7 bases from J, with 9 bases in between. CDR3 protein: CASSPTVNSPLHF. As DNA, the CDR3 is TGTGCCAGCAGCCCCACGGTGAATTCACCCCTCCACTTT.

V is TRBV6-2 or TRBV6-3 and J is TRBJ1-5; D unclear. Trimming removed 6 bases from V and 6 bases from J, with 15 bases in between. The CDR3 runs 14 residues. Per germline, CDR1 MNHEY and CDR2 SVGEGT. CDR3 coding DNA: TGTGCCAGCAGCCCCCCGCTGGAGGGTCAGCCCCAGCATTTT. This sequence encodes CASSPPLEGQPQHF.

The chain has TRBV7-2 and TRBJ1-3; 8 nucleotides agree with TRBD1. Per the germline V gene, CDR1 is SGHTA and CDR2 is FQGNSA. The J segment lost 1 base and the V segment lost 5 bases, leaving 10 bases of the junction unmatched. CDR3 size: 17 residues. This CDR3 reads CASSPRQGYLSGNTIYF. The CDR3 DNA sequence: TGTGCCAGCAGCCCTCGACAGGGGTATCTATCTGGAAACACCATATATTTT.

This clonotype was recorded at least ten times. The chain carries TRBV2 and TRBJ2-7, with D unclear. This CDR3 has 11 amino acids. The germline V and J ends were trimmed by 8 bases and 3 bases, with 8 bases remaining between them. Germline CDR1 and CDR2: SNHLY and FYNNEI. The CDR3 here is CASEYSYEQYF. Written as DNA, the CDR3 is TGTGCCAGCGAGTACAGCTACGAGCAGTACTTC.

CDR3 in amino acids: CATSKGGLAGAQETQYF. Written as DNA, the CDR3 is TGTGCCACCAGCAAAGGGGGACTAGCGGGAGCCCAAGAGACCCAGTACTTC. The V and J genes are TRBV15 and TRBJ2-5; 14 bases align to TRBD2. CDR1 and CDR2 (germline): LNHNV, YYDKDF (reference sequence). CDR3 size: 17 residues. With V trimmed by 4 bases and J by 1 base, 5 bases remained unmatched.

The chain couples TRBV11-2 to TRBJ1-2; 10 bases are shared with TRBD1. The J segment lost 6 bases and the V segment lost 5 bases, leaving 9 bases of the junction unmatched. Germline CDR1 and CDR2: SGHAT and FQNNGV. The CDR3 sequence is 15 residues long. CDR3 sequence: CASSLRPGTGDGYTF. The CDR3 bases are TGTGCCAGCAGCCTAAGACCCGGGACAGGGGATGGCTACACCTTC.

This clonotype showed up just a few times. V usage is TRBV10-3 and J usage is TRBJ2-1, with 9 bases matching TRBD1. Germline V lookup: CDR1 ENHRY, CDR2 SYGVKD. V dropped 0 bases and J dropped 7; count of bases not matched to a gene: 4. The CDR3 has 15 amino acids. CDR3 DNA sequence: TGTGCCATCAGTGAGTCGGGACAGGGTTGGAATGAGCAGTTCTTC. Amino acids: CAISESGQGWNEQFF.

V and J are TRBV24-1 and TRBJ1-5, with 8 bases fitting TRBD1. The trim removed 8 bases at V and 6 bases at J, leaving 17 bases unmatched. The CDR3 spans 17 residues. Germline loops: CDR1 KGHDR, CDR2 SFDVKD. The DNA for the CDR3 is TGTGCCACCAATGACCCTGGATCAGGGGGCGACACTCAGCCCCAGCATTTT. This encodes CATNDPGSGGDTQPQHF.

Ten or more counts support this clonotype. A much larger clone lies a single base off, so this may be a read error. J is TRBJ1-5 and V is TRBV11-2, with no clear D. Germline values: CDR1 SGHAT, CDR2 FQNNGV. V lost 1 base, J lost 5 bases, and 6 bases lay in between. This CDR3 is built from 13 residues. CDR3 amino acids: CASSLVTDQPQHF. CDR3 nucleotide sequence: TGTGCCAGCAGCTTAGTAACCGATCAGCCCCAGCATTTT.

The chain links TRBV20-1 to TRBJ1-1; D not resolved. Trimming pared 3 bases from V and 3 bases from J, leaving 17 bases between. Germline CDR1 reads DFQATT; CDR2 reads SNEGSKA (reference sequence). This CDR3 spans 15 amino acids. The CDR3 is CSASKEGGWDTEAFF. CDR3 nucleotides: TGCAGTGCTAGTAAGGAGGGTGGGTGGGACACTGAAGCTTTCTTT.

There are a few counts of this clonotype. A clone one base away is much larger, so this may be a read error. The V gene is TRBV10-2, the J gene TRBJ2-7; D possibly uses TRBD1 or TRBD2 (5 bases each). Germline CDR1 WSHSY, CDR2 SAAADI. This CDR3 contains 13 residues. CDR3 protein: CASGESKGTEQYF. CDR3 in DNA: TGCGCCAGCGGTGAGTCGAAAGGGACCGAGCAGTACTTC.

The table lists this clonotype with a few counts. The gene calls are TRBV12-3 or TRBV12-4 and TRBJ2-7; TRBD2 matches at 8 bases. V gave up 7 bases and J gave up 7 bases; unmatched junction bases: 15. This CDR3 is 15 amino acids long. CDR3 DNA: TGTGCCAGCACCTTGGGGAGCGGGAGCGGGCAGGAGCAGTACTTC. Translation gives CASTLGSGSGQEQYF.

The chain uses TRBV29-1 and TRBJ1-2; weak D call: TRBD1 (5 bases). CDR1 and CDR2 from the germline V gene are SQVTM and ANQGSEA. This CDR3 has 12 residues. Trimming took off 4 bases at V and 12 bases at J, with 18 bases between the two ends. CDR3 DNA sequence: TGCAGCGTTGGTCCGGCAGGGACTGGAAACACCTTC. This gives the protein CSVGPAGTGNTF.

The J gene is TRBJ2-7, the V gene TRBV14; D is unclear. Germline loops: CDR1 SGHDN, CDR2 FVKESK. CDR3 length equals 12 residues. Trimming stripped 2 bases from V and 6 bases from J, with 8 bases between. The CDR3 DNA follows: TGTGCCAGCAGCCAAAGGTACGGCGAGCAGTACTTC. Its translation: CASSQRYGEQYF.

The chain links TRBV7-9 to TRBJ2-5, with TRBD2 identical over 12 bases. Trimming removed 5 bases from V and 11 bases from J; junction bases left unmatched: 30. CDR1 is SEHNR, CDR2 FQNEAQ, per germline (reference sequence). The CDR3 covers 21 residues. The CDR3 region is CASSPPGRGLAGGPSYNEQYF. In nucleotides, the CDR3 is TGTGCCAGCAGCCCCCCGGGGCGCGGGCTAGCGGGAGGGCCCTCCTACAATGAGCAGTACTTC.

This clonotype was counted a few times. The chain couples TRBV19 to TRBJ1-2; no firm D call. CDR3 length equals 12 residues. V was trimmed by 4 bases and J by 13 bases, leaving 16 bases between them. Germline V gene sequence: CDR1 LNHDA, CDR2 SQIVND (reference sequence). Written as DNA, the CDR3 is TGTGCCAGTAGTAACAGTAACTATGGCCGCACCTTC. It encodes CASSNSNYGRTF.

This clonotype was detected ten times or more. Written as DNA, the CDR3 is TGCAGTGCTAGAGAGAGTGTCACGGATCAGCCCCAGCATTTT. It is translated as CSARESVTDQPQHF. J is TRBJ1-5 and V is TRBV20-1; D gene unclear. The length of the CDR3 is 14 residues. Germline V gene sequence: CDR1 DFQATT, CDR2 SNEGSKA (reference sequence). The V gene lost 0 bases and the J gene lost 5 bases, with 11 bases spanning the gap.

As to this clonotype: This likely comes from a read error, as the CDR3 has no conserved phenylalanine or tryptophan at its end. This chain connects TRBV20-1 to TRBJ1-1; TRBD1 is a possible D gene (6 bases). This CDR3 contains 13 residues. CDR1 is DFQATT and CDR2 is SNEGSKA in the germline V gene (reference sequence). CDR3 in amino acids: CSLPGQTDTEAFL. The CDR3 bases are TGCAGCCTACCGGGACAAACGGACACTGAAGCTTTCCTT.

V usage is TRBV20-1 and J usage is TRBJ2-7; no definite D call. The CDR3 totals 11 residues. V lost 3 bases to trimming and J lost 6 bases, with 9 bases between them. In germline, CDR1 is DFQATT, CDR2 SNEGSKA (reference sequence). The CDR3 reads CSARAEGEQYF. For the CDR3, the DNA is TGCAGTGCTAGGGCAGAAGGCGAGCAGTACTTC.

The chain is built from TRBV20-1 and TRBJ1-1; D remains ambiguous. V lost 3 bases and J lost 6, with 11 bases in between. The CDR3 is 12 amino acids. The germline V gene encodes CDR1 DFQATT and CDR2 SNEGSKA (reference sequence). The CDR3 DNA reads TGCAGTGCTAGCGCCAAAATTTCTGAAGCTTTCTTT. This gives the protein CSASAKISEAFF.

This clonotype has ten or more counts. The chain employs TRBV2 and TRBJ1-2, with D possibly matching TRBD1 (5 bases). Germline CDR1 SNHLY, CDR2 FYNNEI. V lost 2 bases and J lost 7, with 17 bases in between. The CDR3 has 15 residues. CDR3 loop: CASSERGSEYGGYTF. CDR3 bases: TGTGCCAGCAGTGAAAGGGGCAGCGAGTATGGTGGCTACACCTTC.